The text below deals with one T cell receptor beta chain. Its antigen is currently unknown. TCRdb ran MiXCR on the PCR reads. The sample has 24,000 or so clones; around a fifth are singletons. The data derive from a study of metastatic and nonmetastatic thyroid tumors. Overall study: The comparison covered peripheral blood and tumor or nodule tissue in malignant and benign thyroid patients. Study-wide results and caveats: TCR beta diversity was reportedly significantly higher in malignant thyroid tumors than benign nodules, in blood and tumor.

None of the patients had undergone any treatment ahead of thyroid surgery. Germline-derived CDR1 and CDR2 are SGHRS and YFSETQ. This CDR3 is 13 amino acids long. J is TRBJ2-7 and V is TRBV5-1, with D perhaps matching TRBD1 or TRBD2 (5 bases each). The better agreement between TRBJ2-5 and the DNA end casts doubt on the J call. This TCR was sampled from a female donor with papillary thyroid cancer or a benign thyroid nodule (not recorded which). Some clones in this sample may be carry-over from other donors' samples. Material for sequencing was tumor tissue. The CDR3 loop reads CASSGGPRETQYF. The CDR3 DNA reads TGCGCCAGCAGCGGGGGACCTCGAGAGACCCAGTACTTC.